This entry concerns a single T cell receptor (beta chain). The antigen is unknown. PCR involved 60 Vbeta and 13 Jbeta primers. Here immunoSEQ multiplex PCR was the method, and the copy in TCRdb shows in-frame clones only, minus some. The sample yields roughly 110,000 clones, about 76% seen once. This entry belongs to a study of cytomegalovirus exposure and HLA in healthy donors. Looking at the study overall: Earlier, 100 million or so unique TCR beta sequences were recovered from about 200 million T cells by an analysis. General study results and limits: Researchers counted around 170 TCR beta chains as cytomegalovirus-associated. Rare TCR sequences dominated, though some public TCRs recurred in many donors. In a later analysis, TCR association rates varied by HLA locus: DRB1 most, HLA-C fewest.

This CDR3 region has 15 residues. V was cut by 4 bases and J by 4 bases, with 17 bases left in between. The V gene's germline CDR1 is SGDLS and CDR2 YYNGEE. The chain is built from TRBV9 and TRBJ1-1; no reliable D call. Sequencing input: PBMCs. The origin of this receptor is a man aged 25-45 years in good health and CMV-seropositive. The CDR3 protein is CASSPIGGSGTEAFF. The CDR3 region has the DNA TGTGCCAGCAGCCCAATAGGCGGGTCGGGCACTGAAGCTTTCTTT.